These 5 T cell receptor beta chains originate from one sample sequenced in a study of shared clonotypes between healthy human individuals (TCRdb year 2020). The method was the immunoSEQ multiplex PCR assay. As stored in TCRdb, this immuneACCESS dataset retains in-frame rearrangements with V and J assigned. A fraction of the clones does not appear; measured against another copy, unresolved V genes explain less than half of the discrepancy, and the remainder lacks a known reason. The sample profile shows around 2,000,000 clones; about 95% of them were found once. In total, the top ten clones hold around 1% of the sample. CD8 naive samples consisted of CD45RO-negative cells that were positively selected for CCR7, yielding a CD45RA+CCR7+ population without TemRA cells. The source material was naive CD8+ T cells sorted from blood. In the paper's terms, the cell subset or site label means: CD45RA+CCR7+. These receptors were obtained from a man aged 18-30 years in good health.

The count of this clone is one. The chain couples TRBV5-1 to TRBJ2-3, with 8 bases aligning to TRBD2. Germline V CDR1 and CDR2: SGHRS, YFSETQ. This CDR3 has 15 residues. Trimming removed 4 bases from V and 5 bases from J; junction bases left unmatched: 9. In DNA form, the CDR3 reads TGCGCCAGCAGCAAGGGACTAGATATTCGAGATACGCAGTATTTT. Protein sequence: CASSKGLDIRDTQYF.

The chain is built from TRBV28 and TRBJ1-2, with D unresolved. Germline V lookup: CDR1 MDHEN, CDR2 SYDVKM. The ends were cut back, 8 bases at V and 4 bases at J, with 8 bases in the middle. This CDR3 spans 11 amino acids. This chain's CDR3 is CASLGLYGYTF. The CDR3 bases are TGTGCCAGCTTAGGACTCTATGGCTACACCTTC.

This chain uses TRBV6-1 with TRBJ2-3; D unclear. This CDR3 spans 13 amino acids. CDR1 and CDR2 (germline): MNHNS, SASEGT. V was pared by 10 bases and J by 0 bases, with 11 bases between. DNA for the CDR3: TGTGCCACCTTGGACGGGAGCACAGATACGCAGTATTTT. It yields the protein CATLDGSTDTQYF.

The DNA of the CDR3 is TGTGCCAGCAGTTCTATAGGTTCGGACTATGGCTACACCTTC. It encodes CASSSIGSDYGYTF. V and J are TRBV27 and TRBJ1-2; D ambiguous. CDR1 MNHEY and CDR2 SMNVEV come from the germline V gene (reference sequence). Trimming removed 4 bases from V and 3 bases from J, with 12 bases in between. The CDR3 sequence is 14 residues long.

V is TRBV19 and J is TRBJ2-1; 7 nucleotides align to TRBD2. There are 15 residues in the CDR3. Germline CDR1 reads LNHDA; CDR2 reads SQIVND (reference sequence). The V and J ends lost 3 bases and 7 bases, in that order; junction bases with no gene match: 9. The CDR3 sequence: CASSMGRAQLNEQFF. For the CDR3, the DNA is TGTGCCAGTAGTATGGGGAGGGCCCAGTTAAATGAGCAGTTCTTC.